These 23 T cell receptor beta chains share one sample of origin, sequenced in a study of blood T cell repertoires in COVID-19. Profiling relied on immunoSEQ multiplex PCR, and the TCRdb table lists in-frame clones only, not all of them. Counted here are 55,000 to 80,000 clones, around four fifths occurring once; the ten biggest clones make up about 5%. The sample consisted of peripheral blood. The receptors were gathered from a man aged 45-60 years with active COVID-19.

The V gene is TRBV25-1, the J gene TRBJ2-1; 12 bases agree with TRBD2. This CDR3 has 15 residues. V was clipped by 4 bases and J by 4 bases; unmatched bases: 2. CDR1 and CDR2 from the germline V gene are MGHDK and SYGVNS. CDR3 DNA sequence: TGTGCCAGCAGTGGGGGGACTAGCGGGTACAATGAGCAGTTCTTC. It codes for CASSGGTSGYNEQFF.

The chain is built from TRBV27 and TRBJ1-4, with a tentative D call TRBD1 (6 bases). Trimming took 2 bases from V and 7 from J, leaving 11 bases between them. Germline loops: CDR1 MNHEY, CDR2 SMNVEV (reference sequence). The length of the CDR3 is 14 residues. In DNA, the CDR3 is TGTGCCAGCAGTTTAGCACAGGGTAGTGAAAAACTGTTTTTT. Its protein product is CASSLAQGSEKLFF.

The chain recombines TRBV12-5 with TRBJ1-2, with 7 nucleotides matching TRBD1. The germline V gene has CDR1 LGHNT and CDR2 FRNRAP. J gave up 6 bases and V 6 bases, and 7 bases lay outside the gene matches. There are 13 residues in the CDR3. CDR3 bases: TGTGCTAGTGGAACGGGACAGTCCAATGGCTACACCTTC. Its translation is CASGTGQSNGYTF.

This clone was seen just once. The rearrangement links TRBV5-1 to TRBJ2-3; 8 bases line up with TRBD1. V lost 1 base, J lost 2 bases, and 12 bases stayed unmatched. Germline V gene sequence: CDR1 SGHRS, CDR2 YFSETQ. CDR3 length: 18 amino acids. For the CDR3, the DNA is TGCGCCAGCAGCTTGTCACAGACAGGGGTGGGGTCCACAGATACGCAGTATTTT. This sequence encodes CASSLSQTGVGSTDTQYF.

The rearrangement uses TRBV6-2 or TRBV6-3 and TRBJ2-7; 10 nucleotides agree with TRBD1. The CDR3 is 13 residues long. The germline gives CDR1 MNHEY, CDR2 SVGEGT. The V and J ends lost 5 bases and 4 bases, in that order; junction bases with no gene match: 2. CDR3 residues: CASSRGQGYEQYF. The CDR3 DNA is TGTGCCAGCAGTCGGGGACAGGGGTACGAGCAGTACTTC.

V gene TRBV5-4 combines with J gene TRBJ1-1; D gene ambiguous. The CDR3 loop spans 14 amino acids. Germline lookup yields CDR1 SGHNT and CDR2 YYREEE (reference sequence). The V end lost 6 bases, the J end lost 0 bases, and 12 bases lay between the germline ends. DNA for the CDR3: TGTGCCAGCACCGGAGGGTCCATGAACACTGAAGCTTTCTTT. It translates to CASTGGSMNTEAFF.

V is TRBV7-7 and J is TRBJ1-1; 7 bases are shared with TRBD1. Germline values: CDR1 SSHAT, CDR2 FNYEAQ (reference sequence). V dropped 5 bases and J dropped 5; count of bases not matched to a gene: 8. CDR3 length equals 14 residues. The CDR3 coding sequence is TGTGCCAGCAGCCCACAGGGGCTTCGGACTGAAGCTTTCTTT. This sequence encodes CASSPQGLRTEAFF.

V and J are TRBV6-1 and TRBJ1-1, with a tentative D call TRBD1 (5 bases). This CDR3 region has 13 residues. Trimming took 2 bases from V and 7 from J, leaving 11 bases between them. Per germline, CDR1 MNHNS and CDR2 SASEGT. CDR3 sequence reads: CASSEPWTSEAFF. CDR3 in DNA: TGTGCCAGCAGTGAACCCTGGACAAGTGAAGCTTTCTTT.

The chain links TRBV5-1 to TRBJ1-4; 9 bases match TRBD1. This CDR3 has 15 amino acids. CDR1 is SGHRS and CDR2 is YFSETQ in the germline V gene. The trim removed 4 bases at V and 8 bases at J, leaving 9 bases unmatched. CDR3 sequence (DNA): TGCGCCAGCAGCCTGGGGGACAGGGACGACGAAAAACTGTTTTTT. Translating it yields CASSLGDRDDEKLFF.

The chain uses TRBV5-4 and TRBJ2-5, with 7 nucleotides matching TRBD1. The V segment lost 4 bases and the J segment 2 bases; nucleotides outside the gene matches: 11. Germline values: CDR1 SGHNT, CDR2 YYREEE (reference sequence). The CDR3 has 16 residues. The CDR3 spells CASSINRGFEQETQYF. The CDR3 coding sequence is TGTGCCAGCAGCATTAACAGGGGATTTGAACAAGAGACCCAGTACTTC.

The J gene is TRBJ2-7, the V gene TRBV2; TRBD1 aligns across 9 bases. Germline values: CDR1 SNHLY, CDR2 FYNNEI. CDR3 length equals 14 residues. The V and J ends lost 11 bases and 5 bases, in that order; junction bases with no gene match: 13. CDR3: CAGYSGQGSNEQYF. Written as DNA, the CDR3 is TGTGCCGGGTACTCTGGACAGGGGAGTAACGAGCAGTACTTC.

The sample holds one count of this clone. The chain combines TRBV7-6 with TRBJ2-2, with D hard to call. Germline values: CDR1 SGHVS, CDR2 FNYEAQ. Trimming took 5 bases from V and 1 from J, leaving 17 bases between them. The CDR3 spans 17 residues. CDR3 sequence reads: CASSRSEPRLNTGELFF. DNA for the CDR3: TGTGCCAGCAGCCGATCGGAGCCGCGCTTGAACACCGGGGAGCTGTTTTTT.

This chain links TRBV5-4 with TRBJ2-5, with TRBD2 matching 10 bases. Germline V CDR1 and CDR2: SGHNT, YYREEE (reference sequence). V shed 4 bases, J shed 5 bases, and the junction held 11 bases outside the gene matches. CDR3 length: 16 residues. This chain's CDR3 is CASSLGLAGASETQYF. In DNA, the CDR3 is TGTGCCAGCAGCCTCGGTCTAGCGGGGGCTTCGGAGACCCAGTACTTC.

This clone came up a few times. J is TRBJ2-7 and V is TRBV7-3; possible D gene TRBD1, 5 bases. CDR1 is SGHTA and CDR2 is FQGTGA in the germline V gene. V was shortened by 5 bases and J by 0 bases, with 14 bases between the two germline ends. There are 15 residues in the CDR3. This CDR3 is CASSAYAGISYEQYF. CDR3 sequence (DNA): TGTGCCAGCAGCGCCTACGCAGGGATCTCCTACGAGCAGTACTTC.

In its sample, this clone was seen once. The chain employs TRBV5-4 and TRBJ2-3, with 12 positions matching TRBD2. Germline V gene sequence: CDR1 SGHNT, CDR2 YYREEE (reference sequence). The V segment lost 1 base and the J segment 0 bases; nucleotides outside the gene matches: 0. The CDR3 length is 16 residues. DNA of the CDR3: TGTGCCAGCAGCTTGACTAGCGGGGGGAGCACAGATACGCAGTATTTT. This codes for CASSLTSGGSTDTQYF. The full variable domain, its missing parts supplied by reference TRBV5-4 and TRBJ2-3, is ETGVTQSPTHLIKTRGQQVTLRCSSQSGHNTVSWYQQALGQGPQFIFQYYREEENGRGNFPPRFSGLQFPNYSSELNVNALELDDSALYLCASSLTSGGSTDTQYFGPGTRLTVL.

The CDR3 bases are TGTGCCAGTAGTATACAGGGGGAAAGTGAAAAACTGTTTTTT. It yields the protein CASSIQGESEKLFF. The chain has TRBV19 and TRBJ1-4; 7 nucleotides agree with TRBD1. Germline V gene data show CDR1 as LNHDA and CDR2 as SQIVND (reference sequence). The CDR3 is 14 residues long. J was trimmed by 7 bases and V by 2 bases; bases with no gene match: 4.

The chain couples TRBV5-4 to TRBJ1-2, with 11 bases identical to TRBD1. The CDR3 spans 15 residues. Losses at the gene ends were 4 bases for V and 7 bases for J; bases not matched to a gene: 9. Germline V lookup: CDR1 SGHNT, CDR2 YYREEE (reference sequence). The CDR3 spells CASSRSLDRGPGYTF. The CDR3 region has the DNA TGTGCCAGCAGCCGATCCCTGGACAGGGGGCCTGGCTACACCTTC.

This clone was counted a single time. The CDR3 DNA reads as TGTGCCAGCAGCTTAGCGTTGGCAGGGGAAGCTTTCTTT. As protein: CASSLALAGEAFF. The chain carries TRBV7-9 and TRBJ1-1, with D possibly being TRBD1 (5 bases). The CDR3 is 13 residues long. Germline CDR1 reads SEHNR; CDR2 reads FQNEAQ (reference sequence). V was shortened by 0 bases and J by 8 bases, with 10 bases between the two germline ends. The full variable domain, rest sourced from reference TRBV7-9 and TRBJ1-1, is DTGVSQNPRHKITKRGQNVTFRCDPISEHNRLYWYRQTLGQGPEFLTYFQNEAQLEKSRLLSDRFSAERPKGSFSTLEIQRTEQGDSAMYLCASSLALAGEAFFGQGTRLTVV.

This rearrangement joins TRBV5-6 to TRBJ2-1; D might be TRBD1 (5 bases). Per the germline V gene, CDR1 is SGHDT and CDR2 is YYEEEE. This CDR3 comprises 14 residues. V lost 7 bases and J lost 7, with 18 bases in between. CDR3 in DNA: TGTGCCAGCCACCGCGCAGGGCTTCGGAATGAGCAGTTCTTC. It is translated as CASHRAGLRNEQFF.

The CDR3 DNA sequence: TGTGCCAGCAGCCCCCGACAGAGCACGAACACCGGGGAGCTGTTTTTT. Its protein is CASSPRQSTNTGELFF. The V call is TRBV9, the J call TRBJ2-2; D is perhaps TRBD1 (5 bases). The CDR3 is 16 amino acids. V was clipped by 4 bases and J by 0 bases, with 13 bases between them. Per germline, CDR1 SGDLS and CDR2 YYNGEE.

This chain links TRBV19 with TRBJ2-2; 7 bases are shared with TRBD1. This CDR3 spans 17 amino acids. With V trimmed by 0 bases and J by 5 bases, 9 bases remained unmatched. Germline V CDR1 and CDR2: LNHDA, SQIVND (reference sequence). The chain's CDR3 is CASSIEAGGDWTGELFF. In nucleotides, the CDR3 is TGTGCCAGTAGTATAGAAGCAGGGGGAGATTGGACCGGGGAGCTGTTTTTT.

The chain couples TRBV5-4 to TRBJ2-3, with TRBD2 matching over 10 bases. Trimming took 0 bases from V and 5 from J; bases not matched to a gene: 6. The germline gives CDR1 SGHNT, CDR2 YYREEE (reference sequence). The CDR3 spans 16 residues. CDR3 coding DNA: TGTGCCAGCAGCTTGGATCTAGCGGGAGTAAGAGATACGCAGTATTTT. Translated: CASSLDLAGVRDTQYF.

The chain combines TRBV7-9 with TRBJ1-1; D unresolved. Germline CDR1 reads SEHNR; CDR2 reads FQNEAQ (reference sequence). This CDR3 has 15 amino acids. The V end lost 4 bases, the J end lost 2 bases, and 14 bases lay between the germline ends. The CDR3 nucleotides read TGTGCCAGCAGCTCATCATGGGCAGGCAACACTGAAGCTTTCTTT. Protein: CASSSSWAGNTEAFF.